The T cell receptor (beta chain) described here comes from a study of response to subunit inactivated influenza vaccine. This clonotype showed up many times. Antigen unknown. The ends were cut back, 6 bases at V and 3 bases at J, with 6 bases in the middle. This CDR3 region has 11 residues. General observations from the study: It was the authors' suggestion that each seasonal influenza vaccination recruits few new T cells.

TCRdb called the RT-PCR reads again in MiXCR, with one record for every CDR3 protein. The sample holds about 160,000 distinct CDR3 sequences, approximately 10% seen once. V usage is TRBV12-3 or TRBV12-4 and J usage is TRBJ2-7; D gene uncertain. The sequence was obtained from a man aged 45-65 years who received an inactivated influenza vaccine. The sample was non-naive T cells sorted from PBMCs, taken around seven weeks after vaccination. The CDR3 DNA sequence: TGTGCCAGCAGCGGAAGCTACGAGCAGTACTTC. It encodes CASSGSYEQYF.